This section outlines one TCR beta chain sequence together with its context. Its antigen is still unknown. This entry comes from a study of identical twins. MiXCR, applied by TCRdb to the 5' RACE reads, yields one record per CDR3 protein. The table records about 530,000 distinct CDR3 sequences, around 20% of them present only once. This CDR3 comprises 14 residues. V was clipped by 5 bases and J by 5 bases, with 13 bases between them. Germline CDR1 and CDR2: MNHNS and SASEGT. Overall study results and limits: Among out-of-frame alpha sequences shared by twins, low generation probability occurred in excess.

Every sampled donor was Caucasian and healthy. This sample was shared with a second study, whose subject was yellow fever vaccine responses in identical twins. That work contributes: Twins' T cell vaccine responses reportedly looked partly convergent, partly personalized.

The chain links TRBV6-1 to TRBJ1-3; the D is unclear. The sequence came from a woman under 30 in good health. Sequencing was carried out using CD4+ T cells sorted from blood. This CDR3 is CASSTFPGRNTIYF. The CDR3 coding sequence is TGTGCCAGCAGTACATTTCCCGGTCGAAACACCATATATTTT.